One sample yielded the 20 T cell receptor beta chains listed below, sequenced in a study of blood T cell repertoires in COVID-19. Libraries were prepared by immunoSEQ multiplex PCR; TCRdb keeps only in-frame clonotypes and omits some of them. The sample holds about 160,000 clones, roughly 87% seen once. Sequences were obtained from PBMCs or T cells enriched from blood (not recorded which). The origin of the receptors is a woman in her fifties or sixties who had recovered from COVID-19.

J is TRBJ2-3 and V is TRBV9; 11 nucleotides match TRBD2. Losses at the gene ends were 4 bases for V and 0 bases for J; bases not matched to a gene: 10. This CDR3 contains 18 residues. The V gene's germline CDR1 is SGDLS and CDR2 YYNGEE. This CDR3 reads CASSYLSGLADSTDTQYF. For the CDR3, the DNA is TGTGCCAGCAGCTACCTATCGGGACTAGCGGATAGCACAGATACGCAGTATTTT.

The chain is built from TRBV7-9 and TRBJ2-2, with 8 nucleotides matching TRBD1. CDR3 length: 13 residues. CDR1 and CDR2 (germline): SEHNR, FQNEAQ (reference sequence). J gave up 6 bases and V 5 bases, and 2 bases lay outside the gene matches. The CDR3 DNA reads as TGTGCCAGCAGCGTCAGGGGGCCCGGGGAGCTGTTTTTT. This translates into CASSVRGPGELFF.

This clone was seen a few times. The CDR3 bases are TGTGCCAGTAGTAACGGGTACGAGCAGTACTTC. Translation: CASSNGYEQYF. This rearrangement joins TRBV19 to TRBJ2-7; D is unresolved. The CDR3 spans 11 residues. Trimming took off 4 bases at V and 4 bases at J, with 5 bases between the two ends. Germline V gene lookup returns CDR1 LNHDA and CDR2 SQIVND (reference sequence).

This sequence joins TRBV27 and TRBJ1-1, with D perhaps TRBD1 (5 bases). CDR3 length: 13 residues. V was cut by 8 bases and J by 6 bases, with 16 bases left in between. Germline-derived CDR1 and CDR2 are MNHEY and SMNVEV (reference sequence). CDR3 loop: CASGARGVSEAFF. The CDR3 DNA is TGTGCCAGCGGGGCGCGTGGGGTCTCTGAAGCTTTCTTT.

The V gene is TRBV19, the J gene TRBJ1-2; 12 bases are shared with TRBD1. Germline loops: CDR1 LNHDA, CDR2 SQIVND (reference sequence). This CDR3 has 16 amino acids. V trimming: 8 bases; J trimming: 8 bases; junction bases outside the gene matches: 15. The CDR3 DNA reads TGTGCCAGTCGTCACGTCCCGGGACAGGGGGCGGGGGGCTACACCTTC. Amino acids: CASRHVPGQGAGGYTF.

The rearrangement uses TRBV19 and TRBJ1-3; D might be TRBD1 (6 bases). V gave up 10 bases and J gave up 3 bases, with 16 bases separating them. Germline CDR1 LNHDA, CDR2 SQIVND (reference sequence). CDR3 size: 14 residues. CDR3 bases: TGTGCCACGTTAGGCAGGGGTCGTGGAAACACCATATATTTT. It codes for CATLGRGRGNTIYF.

The genes are TRBV9 and TRBJ1-2; 7 positions match TRBD1. J lost 4 bases, V lost 4 bases, and 10 bases had no gene match. This CDR3 is built from 15 residues. The germline V gene encodes CDR1 SGDLS and CDR2 YYNGEE. This CDR3 reads CASSPEQGILYGYTF. In DNA form, the CDR3 reads TGTGCCAGCAGCCCTGAACAGGGGATTCTCTATGGCTACACCTTC.

V and J are TRBV5-6 and TRBJ2-7; no reliable D call. The CDR3 covers 16 residues. CDR1 is SGHDT, CDR2 YYEEEE, per germline. Trimming stripped 4 bases from V and 0 bases from J, with 17 bases between. The CDR3 protein is CASSRARPLGSYEQYF. The CDR3 DNA reads TGTGCCAGCAGCCGCGCCCGTCCCCTAGGCTCCTACGAGCAGTACTTC. Using reference TRBV5-6 and TRBJ2-7 for the parts outside the CDR3, the full variable domain is DAGVTQSPTHLIKTRGQQVTLRCSPKSGHDTVSWYQQALGQGPQFIFQYYEEEERQRGNFPDRFSGHQFPNYSSELNVNALLLGDSALYLCASSRARPLGSYEQYFGPGTRLTVT.

The chain links TRBV9 to TRBJ2-5; tentatively, D is TRBD2 (5 bases). Deletions cut 0 bases from V and 1 base from J, with 10 bases between. The V gene's germline CDR1 is SGDLS and CDR2 YYNGEE. The CDR3 consists of 15 residues. CDR3 nucleotides: TGTGCCAGCAGCGTAGCTGGAGGCCCCCAAGAGACCCAGTACTTC. Protein: CASSVAGGPQETQYF.

The rearrangement links TRBV6-1 to TRBJ2-1; TRBD2 aligns across 7 bases. V shed 3 bases and J 1 base; nucleotides not matched to a gene: 3. Looked up from germline, CDR1 is MNHNS and CDR2 is SASEGT. The CDR3 length is 15 residues. This chain's CDR3 is CASSEFSGSYNEQFF. The CDR3 DNA sequence: TGTGCCAGCAGTGAGTTTAGCGGGTCCTACAATGAGCAGTTCTTC.

The V call is TRBV29-1, the J call TRBJ2-7; D may be TRBD1 (5 bases). This CDR3 has 14 residues. CDR1 SQVTM and CDR2 ANQGSEA come from the germline V gene. Trimming cost V 4 bases and J 1 base, with 14 bases left between them. CDR3: CSVARRTQSYEQYF. The CDR3 DNA reads as TGCAGCGTTGCCAGACGGACACAGTCCTACGAGCAGTACTTC.

In the case of this clone: Within the sample, other DNA sequences also encode this same CDR3. The chain combines TRBV18 with TRBJ2-1, with 11 bases identical to TRBD2. Germline V CDR1 and CDR2: KGHSH, LQKENI. With 3 bases clipped from V and 4 bases from J, the junction kept 2 bases outside the gene matches. The CDR3 consists of 15 residues. CDR3: CASSPGTSGYNEQFF. The CDR3 nucleotides are TGTGCCAGCTCACCCGGGACTAGCGGATACAATGAGCAGTTCTTC. Full variable domain (missing parts from reference TRBV18 and TRBJ2-1): NAGVMQNPRHLVRRRGQEARLRCSPMKGHSHVYWYRQLPEEGLKFMVYLQKENIIDESGMPKERFSAEFPKEGPSILRIQQVVRGDSAAYFCASSPGTSGYNEQFFGPGTRLTVL.

This rearrangement joins TRBV5-8 to TRBJ1-2; D is ambiguous. The CDR3 contains 14 residues. V was shortened by 1 base and J by 3 bases, with 10 bases between the two germline ends. Per the germline V gene, CDR1 is SGHTS and CDR2 is YDEGEE. CDR3 DNA sequence: TGTGCCAGCAGCTTGTCGGGTTATTACTATGGCTACACCTTC. Its translation: CASSLSGYYYGYTF.

The chain links TRBV21-1 to TRBJ1-4; the table's D call of TRBD1 was not tested on the DNA. TRBV21-1 is labeled a pseudogene. The length of the CDR3 is 19 residues. CDR3 bases: TGTGCCAGCAGAAAAAGGGAAGGCAGGGGGCCTTCAACTAATGAAAAACTGTTTTTT. This sequence encodes CASRKREGRGPSTNEKLFF.

This clone came up a few times. The rearrangement joins TRBV30 to TRBJ2-6, with D possibly TRBD1 on 5 matching bases. CDR3 size: 14 residues. The germline V gene has CDR1 GTSNPN and CDR2 SVGIG (reference sequence). Trimming left V 2 bases short and J 1 base short, with 6 bases between. The CDR3 DNA is TGTGCCTGGAGTCAGGGTTCTGGGGCCAACGTCCTGACTTTC. Translated, it gives CAWSQGSGANVLTF. Supplemented by reference TRBV30 and TRBJ2-6, the full variable domain reads SQTIHQWPATLVQPVGSPLSLECTVEGTSNPNLYWYRQAAGRGLQLLFYSVGIGQISSEVPQNLSASRPQDRQFILSSKKLLLSDSGFYLCAWSQGSGANVLTFGAGSRLTVL.

This chain links TRBV7-6 with TRBJ2-7, with 8 bases fitting TRBD2. V trimming: 1 base; J trimming: 0 bases; junction bases outside the gene matches: 2. Germline V gene data show CDR1 as SGHVS and CDR2 as FNYEAQ. The CDR3 extends over 15 amino acids. CDR3 sequence: CASSLGSGASYEQYF. CDR3 nucleotides: TGTGCCAGCAGCTTAGGTAGCGGGGCCTCCTACGAGCAGTACTTC.

Details on this clone: Within the sample, other DNA sequences also encode this same CDR3. The V gene is TRBV4-3, the J gene TRBJ1-2, with TRBD1 matching over 8 bases. CDR1 LGHNA and CDR2 YSLEER come from the germline V gene. CDR3 length: 14 amino acids. V was pared by 4 bases and J by 3 bases, with 4 bases of the junction left unmatched. The CDR3: CASSPGTGHYGYTF. In nucleotides, the CDR3 is TGCGCCAGCAGCCCCGGGACAGGCCACTATGGCTACACCTTC.

The chain is built from TRBV23-1 and TRBJ2-3; 10 bases fit TRBD2. TRBV23-1 is identified as an open reading frame with a role that is uncertain. CDR3 size: 16 residues. V gave up 2 bases and J gave up 5 bases; unmatched junction bases: 7. Here the CDR3 reads CASSQPLAGVLDTQYF. The CDR3 region has the DNA TGCGCCAGCAGTCAACCCCTAGCGGGAGTGTTAGATACGCAGTATTTT.

This clone is a singleton in its sample. The chain recombines TRBV5-1 with TRBJ2-1; 8 nucleotides line up with TRBD1. Per germline, CDR1 SGHRS and CDR2 YFSETQ. This CDR3 region has 16 residues. The V segment lost 3 bases and the J segment 2 bases; nucleotides outside the gene matches: 7. CDR3 DNA sequence: TGCGCCAGCAGCTGGGAAGGACAGGGCCCCTACAATGAGCAGTTCTTC. Translation gives CASSWEGQGPYNEQFF.

The V call is TRBV5-1, the J call TRBJ1-4; TRBD1 agrees at 12 bases. V lost 3 bases to trimming and J lost 5 bases; unmatched junction nucleotides: 8. The CDR3 runs 17 residues. CDR1 and CDR2 from the germline V gene are SGHRS and YFSETQ. The CDR3: CASSYRDRGLGNEKLFF. The CDR3 coding sequence is TGCGCCAGCAGCTACCGGGACAGGGGGCTAGGGAATGAAAAACTGTTTTTT.